Here is one T cell receptor (beta chain) with its context. Its specificity is unknown. Noted time point: patch test 1, 2 weeks after DPC sensitization. Treatment here: therapeutic diphenylcyclopropenone sensitization with weekly scalp DPC. The source of the sample is a study of human T cells and chemical hapten exposure. Study-wide background: 2% DPC applied to an approximately 2 cm by approximately 2 cm arm area sensitized donors. All patients underwent weekly scalp dosing with diphenylcyclopropenone for the full approximately 25-week study. Study-level findings and limits: Alopecia in all donors means immunity may differ from healthy individuals.

The CDR3 spans 16 residues. Germline V gene sequence: CDR1 LGHNA, CDR2 YNFKEQ. V gave up 4 bases and J gave up 5 bases, with 20 bases separating them. One entry per CDR3 protein, called by TCRdb with MiXCR from the RACE reads. The data show about 69,000 distinct CDR3 sequences, with approximately 35% seen just once and about 8.9% held by the top ten. The clonotype was recovered from a man aged 40-49 years with alopecia areata. Some clones in this sample may be carry-over from other donors' samples. Sample: whole blood, taken in connection with sensitization to the hapten diphenylcyclopropenone (DPC). This rearrangement joins TRBV4-2 to TRBJ2-5, with a possible D match to TRBD2 (6 bases). The CDR3 coding sequence is TGTGCCAGCAGCCTGGGGGACGGGGGTCCGGGGGAGACCCAGTACTTC. This encodes CASSLGDGGPGETQYF.